The source of this T cell receptor beta chain is a study of control samples from healthy donors and cancer patients. This clone was counted a few times. TCRdb's table, derived via immunoSEQ multiplex PCR, lists solely in-frame clones and lacks some. Here the sample spans 20,000 to 30,000 clones, approximately 91% being singletons. The V end lost 4 bases, the J end lost 0 bases, and 16 bases lay between the germline ends. This CDR3 region has 17 residues. CDR1 and CDR2 from the germline V gene are SNHLY and FYNNEI. The source material was PBMCs. The clonotype was recovered from a man aged 50 or older with lung cancer. The V and J genes are TRBV2 and TRBJ1-5; no clear D. The CDR3 DNA sequence: TGTGCCAGCAGTGTTGTGGTCGCTATGTATAGCAATCAGCCCCAGCATTTT. Its protein is CASSVVVAMYSNQPQHF.